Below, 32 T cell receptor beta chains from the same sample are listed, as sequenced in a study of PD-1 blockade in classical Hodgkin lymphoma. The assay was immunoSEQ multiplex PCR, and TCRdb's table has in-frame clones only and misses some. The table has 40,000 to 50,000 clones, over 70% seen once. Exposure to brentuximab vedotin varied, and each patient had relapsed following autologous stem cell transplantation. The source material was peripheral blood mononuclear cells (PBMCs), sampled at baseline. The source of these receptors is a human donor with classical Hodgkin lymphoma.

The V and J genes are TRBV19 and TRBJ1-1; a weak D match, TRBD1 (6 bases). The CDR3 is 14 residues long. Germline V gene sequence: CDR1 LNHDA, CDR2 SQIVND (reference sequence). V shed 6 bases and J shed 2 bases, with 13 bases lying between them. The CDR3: CASRPHRENTEAFF. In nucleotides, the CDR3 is TGTGCCAGTAGACCTCACAGGGAAAACACTGAAGCTTTCTTT.

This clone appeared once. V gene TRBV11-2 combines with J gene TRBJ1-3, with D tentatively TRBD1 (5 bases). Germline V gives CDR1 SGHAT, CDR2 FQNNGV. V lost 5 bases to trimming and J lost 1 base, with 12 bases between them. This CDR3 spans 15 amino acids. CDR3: CASSPQVTSGNTIYF. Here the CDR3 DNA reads TGTGCCAGCAGCCCACAGGTGACTTCTGGAAACACCATATATTTT.

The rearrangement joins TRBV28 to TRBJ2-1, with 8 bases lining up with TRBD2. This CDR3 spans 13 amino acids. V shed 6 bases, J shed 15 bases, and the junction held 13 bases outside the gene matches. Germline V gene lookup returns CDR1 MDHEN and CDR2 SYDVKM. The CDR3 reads CASSLPSGFVPFF. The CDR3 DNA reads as TGTGCCAGCAGCTTACCTAGCGGGTTTGTTCCGTTCTTC.

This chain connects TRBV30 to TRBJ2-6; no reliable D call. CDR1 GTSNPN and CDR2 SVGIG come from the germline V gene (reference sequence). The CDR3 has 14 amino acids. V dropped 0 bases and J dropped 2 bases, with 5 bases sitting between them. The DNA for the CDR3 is TGTGCCTGGAGTGTGGGTGCTGGGGCCAACGTCCTGACTTTC. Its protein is CAWSVGAGANVLTF. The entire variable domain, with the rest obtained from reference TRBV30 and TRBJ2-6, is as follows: SQTIHQWPATLVQPVGSPLSLECTVEGTSNPNLYWYRQAAGRGLQLLFYSVGIGQISSEVPQNLSASRPQDRQFILSSKKLLLSDSGFYLCAWSVGAGANVLTFGAGSRLTVL.

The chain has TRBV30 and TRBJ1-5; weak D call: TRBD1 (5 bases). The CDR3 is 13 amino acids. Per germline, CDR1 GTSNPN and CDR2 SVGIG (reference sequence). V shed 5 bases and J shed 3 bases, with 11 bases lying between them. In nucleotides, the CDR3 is TGTGCCTGGGGGGGTACCCTCAATCAGCCCCAGCATTTT. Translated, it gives CAWGGTLNQPQHF.

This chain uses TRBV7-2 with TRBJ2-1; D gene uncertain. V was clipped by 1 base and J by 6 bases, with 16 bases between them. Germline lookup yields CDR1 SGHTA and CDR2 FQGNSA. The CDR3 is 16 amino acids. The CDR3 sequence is CASSLGLSPRSNEQFF. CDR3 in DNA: TGTGCCAGCAGCTTAGGTCTCTCGCCACGATCCAATGAGCAGTTCTTC.

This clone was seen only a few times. The CDR3 DNA sequence: TGTGCCAGCAGTTTAGAGAACGGCATTAGCTACGAGCAGTACTTC. It translates to CASSLENGISYEQYF. V gene TRBV27 combines with J gene TRBJ2-7; D ambiguous. The CDR3 is 15 amino acids. V lost 2 bases and J lost 3, with 14 bases in between. CDR1 and CDR2 (germline): MNHEY, SMNVEV (reference sequence).

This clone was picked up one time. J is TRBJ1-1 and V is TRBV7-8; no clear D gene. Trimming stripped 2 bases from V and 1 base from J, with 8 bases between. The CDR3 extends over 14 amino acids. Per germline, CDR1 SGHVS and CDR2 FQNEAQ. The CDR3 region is CASSLNNGNTEAFF. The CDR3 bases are TGTGCCAGCAGCTTAAATAACGGGAACACTGAAGCTTTCTTT. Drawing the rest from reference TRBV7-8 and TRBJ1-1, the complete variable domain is GAGVSQSPRYKVAKRGQDVALRCDPISGHVSLFWYQQALGQGPEFLTYFQNEAQLDKSGLPSDRFFAERPEGSVSTLKIQRTQQEDSAVYLCASSLNNGNTEAFFGQGTRLTVV.

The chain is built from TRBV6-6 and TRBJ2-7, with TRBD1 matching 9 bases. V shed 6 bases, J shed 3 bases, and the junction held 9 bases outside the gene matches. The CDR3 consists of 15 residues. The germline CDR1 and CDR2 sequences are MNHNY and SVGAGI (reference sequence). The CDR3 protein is CASRGRGTGFYEQYF. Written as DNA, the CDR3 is TGTGCCAGCAGGGGGAGGGGGACAGGGTTCTACGAGCAGTACTTC.

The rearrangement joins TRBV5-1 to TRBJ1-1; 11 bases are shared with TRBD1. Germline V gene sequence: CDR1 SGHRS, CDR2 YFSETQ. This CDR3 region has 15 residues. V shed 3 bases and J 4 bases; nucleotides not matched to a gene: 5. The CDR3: CASSWTGTGGTEAFF. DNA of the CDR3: TGCGCCAGCAGCTGGACCGGGACAGGGGGCACTGAAGCTTTCTTT. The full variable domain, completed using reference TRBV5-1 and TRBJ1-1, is KAGVTQTPRYLIKTRGQQVTLSCSPISGHRSVSWYQQTPGQGLQFLFEYFSETQRNKGNFPGRFSGRQFSNSRSEMNVSTLELGDSALYLCASSWTGTGGTEAFFGQGTRLTVV.

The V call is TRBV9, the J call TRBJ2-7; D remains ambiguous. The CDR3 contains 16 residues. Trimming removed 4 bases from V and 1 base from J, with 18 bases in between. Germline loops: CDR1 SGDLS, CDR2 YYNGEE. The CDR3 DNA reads TGTGCCAGCAGCTCCTCCTGGGGTCCCCAATCCTACGAGCAGTACTTC. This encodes CASSSSWGPQSYEQYF.

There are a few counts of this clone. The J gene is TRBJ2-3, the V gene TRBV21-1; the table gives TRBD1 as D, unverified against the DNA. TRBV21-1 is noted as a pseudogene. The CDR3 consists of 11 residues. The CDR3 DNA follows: TGTGCCAGCAGCCACACAGATACGCAGTATTTT. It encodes CASSHTDTQYF.

The CDR3, as DNA: TGTGCCAGCAGGATTCGGGCGTCTAGCAATCAGCCCCAGCATTTT. Amino acids: CASRIRASSNQPQHF. The V and J genes are TRBV6-5 and TRBJ1-5; D remains ambiguous. Trimming shortened V by 6 bases and J by 0 bases, and 12 bases separated the two germline ends. This CDR3 comprises 15 residues. Germline V gene sequence: CDR1 MNHEY, CDR2 SVGAGI.

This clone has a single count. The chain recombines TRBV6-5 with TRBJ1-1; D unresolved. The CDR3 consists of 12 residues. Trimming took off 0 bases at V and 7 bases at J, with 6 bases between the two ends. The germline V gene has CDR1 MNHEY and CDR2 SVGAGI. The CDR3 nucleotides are TGTGCCAGCAGTTACTCTTTCGGTGAAGCTTTCTTT. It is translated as CASSYSFGEAFF.

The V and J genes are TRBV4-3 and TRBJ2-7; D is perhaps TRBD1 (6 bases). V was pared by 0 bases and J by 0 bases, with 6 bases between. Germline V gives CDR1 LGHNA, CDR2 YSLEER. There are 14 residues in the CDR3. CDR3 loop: CASSQEGGSYEQYF. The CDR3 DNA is TGCGCCAGCAGCCAAGAAGGGGGCTCCTACGAGCAGTACTTC.

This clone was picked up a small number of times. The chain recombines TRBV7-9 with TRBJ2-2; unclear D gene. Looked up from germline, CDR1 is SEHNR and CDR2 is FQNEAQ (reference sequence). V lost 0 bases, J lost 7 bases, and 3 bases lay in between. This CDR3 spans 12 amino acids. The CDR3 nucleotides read TGTGCCAGCAGCTTAGCCAGCGGGGAGCTGTTTTTT. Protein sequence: CASSLASGELFF.

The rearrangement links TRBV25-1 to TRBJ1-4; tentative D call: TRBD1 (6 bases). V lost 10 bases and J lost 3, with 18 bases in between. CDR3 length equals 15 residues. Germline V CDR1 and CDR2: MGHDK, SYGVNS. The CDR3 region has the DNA TGTGCCAACACAACATCTCGGACAGCTAATGAAAAACTGTTTTTT. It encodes CANTTSRTANEKLFF. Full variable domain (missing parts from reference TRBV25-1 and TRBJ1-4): EADIYQTPRYLVIGTGKKITLECSQTMGHDKMYWYQQDPGMELHLIHYSYGVNSTEKGDLSSESTVSRIRTEHFPLTLESARPSHTSQYLCANTTSRTANEKLFFGSGTQLSVL.

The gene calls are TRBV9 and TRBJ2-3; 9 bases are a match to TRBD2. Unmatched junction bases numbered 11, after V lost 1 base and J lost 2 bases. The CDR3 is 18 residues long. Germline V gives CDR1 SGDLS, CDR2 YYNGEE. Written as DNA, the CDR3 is TGTGCCAGCAGCGTAAATGCTAACATAGCGGGAGCCACAGATACGCAGTATTTT. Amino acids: CASSVNANIAGATDTQYF.

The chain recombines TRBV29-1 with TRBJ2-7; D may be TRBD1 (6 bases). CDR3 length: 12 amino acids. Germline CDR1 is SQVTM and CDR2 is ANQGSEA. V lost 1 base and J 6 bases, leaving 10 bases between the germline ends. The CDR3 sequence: CSVEGLGAEQYF. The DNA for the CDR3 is TGCAGCGTTGAAGGGTTGGGGGCCGAGCAGTACTTC.

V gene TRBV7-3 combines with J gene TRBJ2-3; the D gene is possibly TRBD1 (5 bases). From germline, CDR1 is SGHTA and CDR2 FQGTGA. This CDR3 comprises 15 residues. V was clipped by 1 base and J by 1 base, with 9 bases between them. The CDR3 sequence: CASSLRAGRTDTQYF. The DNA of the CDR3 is TGTGCCAGCAGCTTAAGGGCAGGGCGCACAGATACGCAGTATTTT.

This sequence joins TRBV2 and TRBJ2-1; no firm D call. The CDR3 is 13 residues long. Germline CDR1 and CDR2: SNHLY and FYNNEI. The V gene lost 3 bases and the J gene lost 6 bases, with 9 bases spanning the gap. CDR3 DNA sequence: TGTGCCAGCAGTGATCAAGGCTTCAATGAGCAGTTCTTC. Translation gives CASSDQGFNEQFF.

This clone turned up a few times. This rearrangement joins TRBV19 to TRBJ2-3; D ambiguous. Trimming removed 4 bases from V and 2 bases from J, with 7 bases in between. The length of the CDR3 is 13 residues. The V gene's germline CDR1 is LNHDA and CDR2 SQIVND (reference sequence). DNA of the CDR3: TGTGCCAGTAGTAACCCACTCACAGATACGCAGTATTTT. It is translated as CASSNPLTDTQYF.

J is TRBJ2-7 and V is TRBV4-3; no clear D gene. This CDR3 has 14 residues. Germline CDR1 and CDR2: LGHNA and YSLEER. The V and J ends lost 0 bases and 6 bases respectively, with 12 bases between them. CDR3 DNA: TGCGCCAGCAGCCAAGATCTGGTAGTGCTCGAGCAGTACTTC. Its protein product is CASSQDLVVLEQYF.

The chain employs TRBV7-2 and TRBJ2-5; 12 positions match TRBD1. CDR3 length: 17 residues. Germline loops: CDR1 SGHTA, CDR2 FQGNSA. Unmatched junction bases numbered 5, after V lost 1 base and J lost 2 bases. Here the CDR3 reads CASSLVGTGGGQETQYF. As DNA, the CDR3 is TGTGCCAGCAGCTTAGTTGGGACAGGGGGCGGGCAAGAGACCCAGTACTTC.

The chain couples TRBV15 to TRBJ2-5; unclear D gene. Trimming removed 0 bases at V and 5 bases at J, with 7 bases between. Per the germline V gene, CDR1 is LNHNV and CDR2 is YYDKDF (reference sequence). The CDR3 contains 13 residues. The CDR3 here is CATSRDRRETQYF. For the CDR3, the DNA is TGTGCCACCAGCAGAGATCGGCGGGAGACCCAGTACTTC.

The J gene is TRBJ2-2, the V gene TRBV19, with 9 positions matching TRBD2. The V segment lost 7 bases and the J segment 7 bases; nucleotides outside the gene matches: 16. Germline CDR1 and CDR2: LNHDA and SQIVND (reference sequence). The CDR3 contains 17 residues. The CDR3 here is CASTIHPSGILSGELFF. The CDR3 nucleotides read TGTGCCAGTACCATTCACCCTAGCGGGATTCTCAGCGGGGAGCTGTTTTTT.

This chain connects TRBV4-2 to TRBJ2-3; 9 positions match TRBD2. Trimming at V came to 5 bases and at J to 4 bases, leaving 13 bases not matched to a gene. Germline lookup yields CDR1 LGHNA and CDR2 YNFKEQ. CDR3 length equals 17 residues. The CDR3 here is CASSRSISGSGSDTQYF. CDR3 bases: TGTGCCAGCAGCAGAAGTATTAGCGGGAGTGGTTCAGATACGCAGTATTTT.

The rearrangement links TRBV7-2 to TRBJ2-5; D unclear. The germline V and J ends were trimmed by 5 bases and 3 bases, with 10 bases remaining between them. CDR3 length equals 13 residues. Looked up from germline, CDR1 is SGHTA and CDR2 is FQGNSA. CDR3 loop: CASSPRFEETQYF. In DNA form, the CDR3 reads TGTGCCAGCAGCCCCCGGTTTGAAGAGACCCAGTACTTC.

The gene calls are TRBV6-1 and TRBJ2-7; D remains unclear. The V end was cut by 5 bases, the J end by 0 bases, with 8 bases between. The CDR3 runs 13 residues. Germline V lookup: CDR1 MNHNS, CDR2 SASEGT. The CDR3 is CASSQNPSYEQYF. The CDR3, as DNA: TGTGCCAGCAGTCAGAACCCCTCCTACGAGCAGTACTTC.

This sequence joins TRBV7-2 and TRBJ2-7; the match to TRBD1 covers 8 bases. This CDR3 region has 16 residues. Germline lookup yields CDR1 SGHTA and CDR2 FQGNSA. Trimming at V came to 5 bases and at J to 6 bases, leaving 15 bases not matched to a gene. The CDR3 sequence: CASSPPWADRVSEQYF. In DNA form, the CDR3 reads TGTGCCAGCAGCCCACCCTGGGCGGACAGGGTTTCCGAGCAGTACTTC.

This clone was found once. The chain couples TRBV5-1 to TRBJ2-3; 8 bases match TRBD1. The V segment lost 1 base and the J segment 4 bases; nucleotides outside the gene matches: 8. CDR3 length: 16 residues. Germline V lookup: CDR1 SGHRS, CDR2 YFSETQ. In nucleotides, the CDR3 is TGCGCCAGCAGCTTGAGGACAGGGCCGAGCCCAGATACGCAGTATTTT. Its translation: CASSLRTGPSPDTQYF.

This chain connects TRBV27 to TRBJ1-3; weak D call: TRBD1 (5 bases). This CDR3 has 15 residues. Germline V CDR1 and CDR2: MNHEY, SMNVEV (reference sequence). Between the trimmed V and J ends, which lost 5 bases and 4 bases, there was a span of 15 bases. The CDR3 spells CASSPTWGGGNTIYF. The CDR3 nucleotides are TGTGCCAGCAGTCCAACTTGGGGGGGAGGAAACACCATATATTTT.